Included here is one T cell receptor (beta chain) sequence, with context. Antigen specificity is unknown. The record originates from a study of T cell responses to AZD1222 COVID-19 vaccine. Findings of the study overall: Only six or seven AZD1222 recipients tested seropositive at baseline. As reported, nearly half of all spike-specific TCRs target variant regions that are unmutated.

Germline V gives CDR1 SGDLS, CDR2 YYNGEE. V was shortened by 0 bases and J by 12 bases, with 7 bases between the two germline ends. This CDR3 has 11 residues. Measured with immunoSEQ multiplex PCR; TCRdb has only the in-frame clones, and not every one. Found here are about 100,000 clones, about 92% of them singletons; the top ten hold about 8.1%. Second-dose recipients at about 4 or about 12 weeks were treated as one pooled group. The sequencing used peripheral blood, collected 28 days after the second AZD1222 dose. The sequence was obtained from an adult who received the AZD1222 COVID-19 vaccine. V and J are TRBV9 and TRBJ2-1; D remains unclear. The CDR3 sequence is CASSVEGTQFF. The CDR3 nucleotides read TGTGCCAGCAGCGTAGAAGGCACGCAGTTCTTC.